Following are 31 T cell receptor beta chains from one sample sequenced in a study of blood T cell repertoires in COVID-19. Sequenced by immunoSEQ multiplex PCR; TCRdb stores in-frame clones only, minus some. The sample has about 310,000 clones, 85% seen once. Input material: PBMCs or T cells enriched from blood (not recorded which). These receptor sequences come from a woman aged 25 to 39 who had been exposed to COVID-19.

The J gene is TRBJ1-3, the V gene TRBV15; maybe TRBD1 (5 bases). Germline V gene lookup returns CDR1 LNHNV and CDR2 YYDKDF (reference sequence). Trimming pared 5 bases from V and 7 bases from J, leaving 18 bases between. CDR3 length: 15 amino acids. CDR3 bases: TGTGCCACCAGCGCCCGAGGGAGGGGAGGGAACACCATATATTTT. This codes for CATSARGRGGNTIYF.

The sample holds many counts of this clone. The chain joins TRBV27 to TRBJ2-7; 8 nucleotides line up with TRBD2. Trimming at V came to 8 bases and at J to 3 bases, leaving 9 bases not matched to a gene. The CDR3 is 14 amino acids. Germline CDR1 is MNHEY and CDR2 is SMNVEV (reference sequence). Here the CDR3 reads CASSTGGRIYEQYF. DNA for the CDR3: TGTGCCAGCTCAACGGGGGGGCGGATCTACGAGCAGTACTTC.

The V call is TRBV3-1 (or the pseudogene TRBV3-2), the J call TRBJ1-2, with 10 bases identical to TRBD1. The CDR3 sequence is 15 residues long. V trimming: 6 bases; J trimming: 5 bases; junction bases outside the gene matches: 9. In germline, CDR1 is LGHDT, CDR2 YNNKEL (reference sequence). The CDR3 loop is CASRPGTGVYYGYTF. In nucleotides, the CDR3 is TGTGCCAGCAGGCCCGGGACAGGGGTATATTATGGCTACACCTTC.

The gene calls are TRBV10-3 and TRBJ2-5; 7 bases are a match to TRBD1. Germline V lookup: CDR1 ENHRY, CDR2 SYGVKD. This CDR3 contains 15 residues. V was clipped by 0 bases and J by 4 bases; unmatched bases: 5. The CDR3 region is CAISESRGGGETQYF. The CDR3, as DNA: TGTGCCATCAGTGAGTCGAGAGGGGGCGGAGAGACCCAGTACTTC.

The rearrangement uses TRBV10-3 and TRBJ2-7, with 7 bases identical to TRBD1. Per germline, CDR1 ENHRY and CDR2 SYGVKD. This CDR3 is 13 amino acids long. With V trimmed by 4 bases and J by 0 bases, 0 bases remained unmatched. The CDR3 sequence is CAISGDSSYEQYF. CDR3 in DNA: TGTGCCATCAGTGGGGACAGCTCCTACGAGCAGTACTTC.

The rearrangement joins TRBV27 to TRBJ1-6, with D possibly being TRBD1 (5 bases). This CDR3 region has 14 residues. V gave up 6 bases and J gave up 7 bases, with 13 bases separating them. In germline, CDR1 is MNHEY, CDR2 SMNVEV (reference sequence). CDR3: CASSPTWGNSPLHF. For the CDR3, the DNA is TGTGCCAGCAGCCCGACATGGGGCAATTCACCCCTCCACTTT.

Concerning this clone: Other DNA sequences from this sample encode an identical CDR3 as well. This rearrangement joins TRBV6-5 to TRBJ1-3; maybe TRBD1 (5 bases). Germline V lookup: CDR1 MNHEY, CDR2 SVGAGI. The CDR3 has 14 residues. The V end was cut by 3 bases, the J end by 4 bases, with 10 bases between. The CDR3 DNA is TGTGCCAGCAGTTATAGGGGTTCGGGAAACACCATATATTTT. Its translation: CASSYRGSGNTIYF.

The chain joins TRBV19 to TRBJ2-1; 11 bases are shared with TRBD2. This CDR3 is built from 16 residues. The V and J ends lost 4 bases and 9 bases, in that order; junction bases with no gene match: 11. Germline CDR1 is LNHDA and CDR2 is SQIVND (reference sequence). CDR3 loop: CASSTTSGAASVEQFF. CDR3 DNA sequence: TGTGCCAGTAGTACGACTAGCGGGGCTGCCTCGGTTGAGCAGTTCTTC.

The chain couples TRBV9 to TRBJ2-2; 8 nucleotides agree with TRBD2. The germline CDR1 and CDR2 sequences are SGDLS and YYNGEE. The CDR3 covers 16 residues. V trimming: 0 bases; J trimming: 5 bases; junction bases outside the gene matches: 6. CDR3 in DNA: TGTGCCAGCAGCGTAGCGGGAGGGGTACGGACCGGGGAGCTGTTTTTT. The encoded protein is CASSVAGGVRTGELFF.

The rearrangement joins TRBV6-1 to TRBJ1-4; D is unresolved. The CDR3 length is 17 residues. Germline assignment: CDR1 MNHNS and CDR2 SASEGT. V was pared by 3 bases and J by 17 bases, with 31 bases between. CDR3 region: CASSDREGGSTRSKKFF. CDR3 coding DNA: TGTGCCAGCAGTGATAGGGAGGGAGGTTCGACCCGGAGCAAAAAATTTTTT.

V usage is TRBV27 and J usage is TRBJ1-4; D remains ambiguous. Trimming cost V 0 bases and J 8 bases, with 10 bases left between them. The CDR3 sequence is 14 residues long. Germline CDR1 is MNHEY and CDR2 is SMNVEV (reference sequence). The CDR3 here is CASSLSNGIEKLFF. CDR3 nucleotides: TGTGCCAGCAGTTTATCGAACGGGATAGAAAAACTGTTTTTT.

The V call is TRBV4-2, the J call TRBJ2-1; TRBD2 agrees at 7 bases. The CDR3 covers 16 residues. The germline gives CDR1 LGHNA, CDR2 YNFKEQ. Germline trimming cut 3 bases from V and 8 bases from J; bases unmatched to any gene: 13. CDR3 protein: CASSQEGGGGIDEQFF. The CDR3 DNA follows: TGTGCCAGCAGCCAGGAGGGCGGCGGGGGTATCGATGAGCAGTTCTTC.

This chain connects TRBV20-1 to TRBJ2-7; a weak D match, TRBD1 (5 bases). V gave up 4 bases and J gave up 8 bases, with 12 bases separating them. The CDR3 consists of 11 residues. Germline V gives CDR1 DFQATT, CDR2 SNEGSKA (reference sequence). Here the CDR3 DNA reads TGCAGTGCTACGCAGGACAACCAGCAGTACTTC. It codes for CSATQDNQQYF.

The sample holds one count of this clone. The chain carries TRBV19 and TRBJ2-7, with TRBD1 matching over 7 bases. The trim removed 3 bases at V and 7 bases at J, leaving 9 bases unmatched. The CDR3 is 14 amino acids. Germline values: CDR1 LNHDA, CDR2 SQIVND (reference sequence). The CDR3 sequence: CASSMWRRGREQYF. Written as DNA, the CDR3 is TGTGCCAGTAGTATGTGGCGAAGGGGGCGTGAGCAGTACTTC.

CDR3 nucleotides: TGTGCCAGCAGCTATGATAGCGGGGGGTATAGCACAGATACGCAGTATTTT. It translates to CASSYDSGGYSTDTQYF. The J gene is TRBJ2-3, the V gene TRBV7-3, with 10 bases aligning to TRBD2. The CDR3 is 17 residues long. Germline V CDR1 and CDR2: SGHTA, FQGTGA. J was trimmed by 0 bases and V by 4 bases; bases with no gene match: 7.

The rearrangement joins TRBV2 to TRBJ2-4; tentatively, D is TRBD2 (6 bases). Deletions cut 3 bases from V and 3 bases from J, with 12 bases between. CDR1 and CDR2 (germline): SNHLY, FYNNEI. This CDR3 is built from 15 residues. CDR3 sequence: CASSEGEAYKNIQYF. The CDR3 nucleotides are TGTGCCAGCAGTGAGGGGGAGGCCTACAAAAACATTCAGTACTTC. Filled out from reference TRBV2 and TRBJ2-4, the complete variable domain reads EPEVTQTPSHQVTQMGQEVILRCVPISNHLYFYWYRQILGQKVEFLVSFYNNEISEKSEIFDDQFSVERPDGSNFTLKIRSTKLEDSAMYFCASSEGEAYKNIQYFGAGTRLSVL.

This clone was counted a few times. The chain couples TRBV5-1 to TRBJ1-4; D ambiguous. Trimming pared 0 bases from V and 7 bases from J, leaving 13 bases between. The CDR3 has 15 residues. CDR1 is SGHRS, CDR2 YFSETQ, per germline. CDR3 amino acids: CASSLDGEAVEKLFF. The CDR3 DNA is TGCGCCAGCAGCTTGGACGGGGAGGCGGTTGAAAAACTGTTTTTT.

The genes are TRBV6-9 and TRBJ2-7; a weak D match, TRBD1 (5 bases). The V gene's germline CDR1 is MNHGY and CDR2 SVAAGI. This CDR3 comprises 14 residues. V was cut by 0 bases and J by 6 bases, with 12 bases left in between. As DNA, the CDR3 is TGTGCCAGCAGTTATTCTTTTAGTGGGGCCGAGCAGTACTTC. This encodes CASSYSFSGAEQYF.

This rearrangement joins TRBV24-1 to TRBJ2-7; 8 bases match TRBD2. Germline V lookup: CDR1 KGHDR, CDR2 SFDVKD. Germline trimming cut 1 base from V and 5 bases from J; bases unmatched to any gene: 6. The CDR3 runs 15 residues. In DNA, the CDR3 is TGTGCCACCAGTGATTTTACGGGGGGGTCGGACGAGCAGTACTTC. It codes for CATSDFTGGSDEQYF.

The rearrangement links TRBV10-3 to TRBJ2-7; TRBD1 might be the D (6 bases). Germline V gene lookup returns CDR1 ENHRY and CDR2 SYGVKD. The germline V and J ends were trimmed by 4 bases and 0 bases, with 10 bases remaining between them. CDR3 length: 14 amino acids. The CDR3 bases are TGTGCCATCAGTGGCTGGACAGACTCCTACGAGCAGTACTTC. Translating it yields CAISGWTDSYEQYF.

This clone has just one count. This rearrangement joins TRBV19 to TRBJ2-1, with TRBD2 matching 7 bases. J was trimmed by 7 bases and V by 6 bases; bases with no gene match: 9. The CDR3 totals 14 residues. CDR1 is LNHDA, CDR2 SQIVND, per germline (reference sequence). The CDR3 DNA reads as TGTGCCAGTAGCGGACTGAGAGCGGGGAATGAGCAGTTCTTC. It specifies CASSGLRAGNEQFF.

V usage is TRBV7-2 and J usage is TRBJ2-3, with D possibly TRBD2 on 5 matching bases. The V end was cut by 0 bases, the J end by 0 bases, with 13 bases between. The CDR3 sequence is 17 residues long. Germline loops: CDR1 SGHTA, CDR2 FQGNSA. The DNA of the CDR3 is TGTGCCAGCAGCTTAGCGGGAGTTTCCATAAGCACAGATACGCAGTATTTT. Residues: CASSLAGVSISTDTQYF. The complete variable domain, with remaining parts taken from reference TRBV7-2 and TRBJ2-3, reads GAGVSQSPSNKVTEKGKDVELRCDPISGHTALYWYRQSLGQGLEFLIYFQGNSAPDKSGLPSDRFSAERTGGSVSTLTIQRTQQEDSAVYLCASSLAGVSISTDTQYFGPGTRLTVL.

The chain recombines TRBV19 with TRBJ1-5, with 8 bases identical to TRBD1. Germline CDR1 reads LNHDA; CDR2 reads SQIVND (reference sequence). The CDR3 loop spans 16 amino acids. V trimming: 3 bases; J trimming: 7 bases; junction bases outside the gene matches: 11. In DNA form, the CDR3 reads TGTGCCAGTAGTATTGTGGACAGGGTGGTTAGGCAGCCCCAGCATTTT. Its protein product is CASSIVDRVVRQPQHF.

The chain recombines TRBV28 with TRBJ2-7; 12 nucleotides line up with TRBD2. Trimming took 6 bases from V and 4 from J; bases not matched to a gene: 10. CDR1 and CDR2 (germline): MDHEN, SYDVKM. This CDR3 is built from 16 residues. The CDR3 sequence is CASSLRVLAGGYEQYF. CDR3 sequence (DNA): TGTGCCAGCAGCCTAAGGGTACTAGCGGGGGGTTACGAGCAGTACTTC.

The CDR3 DNA reads as TGTGCCTGGAACAGGGGTTACGAGCAGTACTTC. This translates into CAWNRGYEQYF. This sequence joins TRBV30 and TRBJ2-7, with 7 bases fitting TRBD1. CDR3 length equals 11 residues. J gave up 4 bases and V 4 bases, and 1 base lay outside the gene matches. The germline CDR1 and CDR2 sequences are GTSNPN and SVGIG (reference sequence).

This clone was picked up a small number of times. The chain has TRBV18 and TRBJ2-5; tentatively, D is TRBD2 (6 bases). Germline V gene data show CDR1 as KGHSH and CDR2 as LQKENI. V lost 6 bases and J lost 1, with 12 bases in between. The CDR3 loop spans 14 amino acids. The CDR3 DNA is TGTGCCAGCTCCTCTCCCGGGGGCCAAGAGACCCAGTACTTC. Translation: CASSSPGGQETQYF.

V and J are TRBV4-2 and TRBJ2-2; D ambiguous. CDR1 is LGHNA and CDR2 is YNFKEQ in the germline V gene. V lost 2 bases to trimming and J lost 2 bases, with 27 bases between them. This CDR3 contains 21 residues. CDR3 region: CASSQNGLRLQRLPNTGELFF. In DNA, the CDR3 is TGTGCCAGCAGCCAAAATGGATTAAGACTTCAACGTTTGCCCAACACCGGGGAGCTGTTTTTT.

In nucleotides, the CDR3 is TGTGCCTGGGGGGATTTAGCAAGCTCCTACAATGAGCAGTTCTTC. It translates to CAWGDLASSYNEQFF. This rearrangement joins TRBV30 to TRBJ2-1; D gene ambiguous. The CDR3 sequence is 15 residues long. Trimming shortened V by 5 bases and J by 0 bases, and 14 bases separated the two germline ends. CDR1 and CDR2 from the germline V gene are GTSNPN and SVGIG (reference sequence).

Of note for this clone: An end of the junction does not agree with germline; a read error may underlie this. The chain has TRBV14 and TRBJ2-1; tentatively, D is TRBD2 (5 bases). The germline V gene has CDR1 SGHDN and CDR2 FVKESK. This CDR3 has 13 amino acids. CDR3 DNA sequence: TGTGCCAGCAGCCAAGATCTCTGGCTAGCTCCCCTCTTC. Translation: CASSQDLWLAPLF.

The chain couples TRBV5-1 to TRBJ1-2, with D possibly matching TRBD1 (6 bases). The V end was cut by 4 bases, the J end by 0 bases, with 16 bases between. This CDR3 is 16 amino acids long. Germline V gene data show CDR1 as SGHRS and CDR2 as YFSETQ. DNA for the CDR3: TGCGCCAGCAGCCTGAATGACAGGCTATCTAACTATGGCTACACCTTC. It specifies CASSLNDRLSNYGYTF. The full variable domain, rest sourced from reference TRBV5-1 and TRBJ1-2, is KAGVTQTPRYLIKTRGQQVTLSCSPISGHRSVSWYQQTPGQGLQFLFEYFSETQRNKGNFPGRFSGRQFSNSRSEMNVSTLELGDSALYLCASSLNDRLSNYGYTFGSGTRLTVV.

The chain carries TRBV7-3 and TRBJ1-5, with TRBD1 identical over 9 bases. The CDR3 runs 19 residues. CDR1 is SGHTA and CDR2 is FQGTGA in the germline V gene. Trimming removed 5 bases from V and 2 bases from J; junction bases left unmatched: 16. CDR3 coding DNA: TGTGCCAGCAGCCGTTCCGGGACAGGGAAAATCCTAGGCAATCAGCCCCAGCATTTT. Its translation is CASSRSGTGKILGNQPQHF.